This section outlines one T cell receptor (beta chain) sequence together with its context. Its target is unknown. The CDR3 runs to 18 residues. This record comes from a study of radiotherapy plus CTLA-4 blockade in lung cancer. As for the study in general: An objective response was seen in around a sixth of patients, and disease control in 25% to 40%.

The study's findings and limits: Increased serum interferon-beta after radiation also reportedly predicted response strongly.

Sequencing used immunoSEQ multiplex PCR; TCRdb keeps in-frame clones, though not all of them. This repertoire shows 75,000 to 95,000 clones, 55% to 75% found once; its top ten account for 11% to 15%. The chain employs TRBV21-1 and TRBJ1-5; TRBD1, the table's D call, lacks a check against the DNA. TRBV21-1 is described as a pseudogene. The specimen was peripheral blood, collected from a patient treated with radiotherapy plus ipilimumab. The clonotype comes from a human donor with non-small cell lung cancer that progressed on radiotherapy plus ipilimumab. This CDR3 reads CASSKDGQGPRGNQPQHF. CDR3 nucleotides: TGTGCCAGCAGCAAAGATGGACAGGGCCCGCGGGGCAATCAGCCCCAGCATTTT.